The 30 T cell receptor beta chains below come from one sample, sequenced in a study of T cell responses to AZD1222 COVID-19 vaccine. Profiling relied on immunoSEQ multiplex PCR, and the TCRdb table lists in-frame clones only, not all of them. Counted here are 150,000 to 200,000 clones, about 92% occurring once; the ten biggest clones make up 1% to 1.5%. The sequences come from peripheral blood, collected 28 days after the second AZD1222 dose. The receptors were gathered from an adult who received the AZD1222 COVID-19 vaccine.

This chain links TRBV25-1 with TRBJ1-1; maybe TRBD1 (5 bases). This CDR3 has 11 amino acids. Germline CDR1 MGHDK, CDR2 SYGVNS. Deletions cut 5 bases from V and 7 bases from J, with 8 bases between. CDR3 in amino acids: CASSRGVEAFF. The DNA of the CDR3 is TGTGCCAGCAGTAGAGGGGTTGAAGCTTTCTTT.

This clone was seen once. CDR3 loop: CASSLATGYGYTF. The CDR3 region has the DNA TGTGCCAGCAGCTTGGCCACAGGGTATGGCTACACCTTC. The chain couples TRBV5-6 to TRBJ1-2, with TRBD1 as a possible D gene (6 bases). The CDR3 totals 13 residues. V was cut by 0 bases and J by 5 bases, with 8 bases left in between. Germline V gene lookup returns CDR1 SGHDT and CDR2 YYEEEE.

This sequence joins TRBV27 and TRBJ1-5; 7 bases map to TRBD1. CDR3 length: 20 residues. V dropped 2 bases and J dropped 2; count of bases not matched to a gene: 18. CDR1 is MNHEY, CDR2 SMNVEV, per germline (reference sequence). CDR3 sequence (DNA): TGTGCCAGCAGTTTACCCTGCCGGTGGAGGGGGCTTAAGGGCAATCAGCCCCAGCATTTT. Translated: CASSLPCRWRGLKGNQPQHF.

The chain carries TRBV28 and TRBJ1-5, with D unclear. The ends were cut back, 3 bases at V and 2 bases at J, with 11 bases in the middle. This CDR3 is 15 amino acids long. The V gene's germline CDR1 is MDHEN and CDR2 SYDVKM. In DNA, the CDR3 is TGTGCCAGCAGTTTGAATTCCGGTGGCAATCAGCCCCAGCATTTT. It translates to CASSLNSGGNQPQHF.

This clone was picked up one time. Other nucleotide sequences from this sample produce the same CDR3. The V call is TRBV28, the J call TRBJ1-2, with D perhaps TRBD1 (5 bases). Trimming took off 2 bases at V and 2 bases at J, with 9 bases between the two ends. Germline V gene data show CDR1 as MDHEN and CDR2 as SYDVKM. This CDR3 has 14 amino acids. The CDR3 sequence: CASSLGAGNYGYTF. Here the CDR3 DNA reads TGTGCCAGCAGTTTAGGGGCAGGAAACTATGGCTACACCTTC.

V gene TRBV13 combines with J gene TRBJ2-7, with TRBD1 matching over 8 bases. Unmatched junction bases numbered 3, after V lost 5 bases and J lost 3 bases. This CDR3 spans 13 amino acids. The germline gives CDR1 PRHDT, CDR2 FYEKMQ (reference sequence). The CDR3 spells CASSAGGGYEQYF. The CDR3 DNA reads TGTGCCAGCAGCGCAGGGGGCGGCTACGAGCAGTACTTC.

The rearrangement joins TRBV29-1 to TRBJ2-1; D call uncertain. Germline CDR1 SQVTM, CDR2 ANQGSEA. This CDR3 contains 11 residues. V was shortened by 6 bases and J by 3 bases, with 6 bases between the two germline ends. CDR3 bases: TGCAGCGTATGGGACTACAATGAGCAGTTCTTC. Translation: CSVWDYNEQFF.

The V and J genes are TRBV2 and TRBJ2-7; D unclear. CDR1 is SNHLY, CDR2 FYNNEI, per germline. CDR3 length: 14 residues. Trimming left V 3 bases short and J 6 bases short, with 15 bases between. The DNA of the CDR3 is TGTGCCAGCAGTGAGGTCCGAAGCGCGATCGAGCAGTACTTC. Translation gives CASSEVRSAIEQYF.

J is TRBJ2-2 and V is TRBV18; no clear D gene. CDR1 is KGHSH and CDR2 is LQKENI in the germline V gene. Trimming removed 6 bases at V and 6 bases at J, with 2 bases between. The CDR3 spans 10 residues. The CDR3 bases are TGTGCCAGCTCTGCCGGGGAGCTGTTTTTT. This codes for CASSAGELFF.

This rearrangement joins TRBV18 to TRBJ1-1, with D unclear. Germline V gene lookup returns CDR1 KGHSH and CDR2 LQKENI. The CDR3 is 13 amino acids. V dropped 1 base and J dropped 7 bases, with 10 bases sitting between them. This chain's CDR3 is CASSPHKNYEAFF. The CDR3 DNA follows: TGTGCCAGCTCACCACATAAGAATTATGAAGCTTTCTTT. The full variable domain, completed using reference TRBV18 and TRBJ1-1, is NAGVMQNPRHLVRRRGQEARLRCSPMKGHSHVYWYRQLPEEGLKFMVYLQKENIIDESGMPKERFSAEFPKEGPSILRIQQVVRGDSAAYFCASSPHKNYEAFFGQGTRLTVV.

The rearrangement uses TRBV9 and TRBJ1-5, with TRBD1 identical over 9 bases. V was pared by 0 bases and J by 2 bases, with 9 bases of the junction left unmatched. From germline, CDR1 is SGDLS and CDR2 YYNGEE. CDR3 length: 18 amino acids. CDR3 residues: CASSVDQQGASGNQPQHF. Here the CDR3 DNA reads TGTGCCAGCAGCGTAGATCAACAGGGGGCGTCGGGCAATCAGCCCCAGCATTTT.

V gene TRBV28 combines with J gene TRBJ1-4; unclear D gene. The CDR3 is made up of 13 amino acids. CDR1 is MDHEN, CDR2 SYDVKM, per germline. The V gene lost 3 bases and the J gene lost 8 bases, with 10 bases spanning the gap. Here the CDR3 reads CASSFLGNEKLFF. The DNA for the CDR3 is TGTGCCAGCAGTTTCCTGGGGAACGAAAAACTGTTTTTT.

The V gene is TRBV27, the J gene TRBJ1-2; 9 positions match TRBD1. Trimming removed 5 bases from V and 1 base from J; junction bases left unmatched: 8. Germline V gives CDR1 MNHEY, CDR2 SMNVEV (reference sequence). The CDR3 sequence is 16 residues long. The CDR3 DNA is TGTGCCAGCAGTCCGACGGGACAGGGCTTTAACTATGGCTACACCTTC. It yields the protein CASSPTGQGFNYGYTF.

This sequence joins TRBV27 and TRBJ2-1; D is possibly TRBD2 (6 bases). CDR3 length: 16 amino acids. Germline V CDR1 and CDR2: MNHEY, SMNVEV (reference sequence). With 5 bases removed from V and 4 bases from J, the gap between germline ends came to 18 bases. The CDR3 DNA is TGTGCCAGCAGTCCCCGGGCGGGGACCAAATACAATGAGCAGTTCTTC. Translation gives CASSPRAGTKYNEQFF.

This chain connects TRBV7-2 to TRBJ1-4; D possibly corresponds to TRBD1 (6 bases). Trimming pared 0 bases from V and 8 bases from J, leaving 22 bases between. Germline V gene sequence: CDR1 SGHTA, CDR2 FQGNSA. The CDR3 sequence is 18 residues long. As DNA, the CDR3 is TGTGCCAGCAGCTTAGCCAGGGGTCGCGTTCGGGGACCGGAAAAACTGTTTTTT. Translation gives CASSLARGRVRGPEKLFF.

Only a few counts were recorded for this clone. The chain employs TRBV3-1 (or the pseudogene TRBV3-2) and TRBJ1-6, with D perhaps matching TRBD1 (6 bases). The V and J ends lost 4 bases and 8 bases respectively, with 15 bases between them. Germline CDR1 reads LGHDT; CDR2 reads YNNKEL (reference sequence). The CDR3 is 15 residues long. In nucleotides, the CDR3 is TGTGCCAGCAGCCCCCAGACAGGAGGGTATTCACCCCTCCACTTT. Its protein is CASSPQTGGYSPLHF.

The chain links TRBV2 to TRBJ1-1; no firm D call. The CDR3 is 14 amino acids. The V and J ends lost 1 base and 1 base respectively, with 7 bases between them. The V gene's germline CDR1 is SNHLY and CDR2 FYNNEI. This CDR3 reads CASSEGRWNTEAFF. CDR3 DNA: TGTGCCAGCAGTGAAGGCAGGTGGAACACTGAAGCTTTCTTT. Supplemented by reference TRBV2 and TRBJ1-1, the full variable domain reads EPEVTQTPSHQVTQMGQEVILRCVPISNHLYFYWYRQILGQKVEFLVSFYNNEISEKSEIFDDQFSVERPDGSNFTLKIRSTKLEDSAMYFCASSEGRWNTEAFFGQGTRLTVV.

V and J are TRBV29-1 and TRBJ1-2, with a possible D match to TRBD1 (5 bases). In germline, CDR1 is SQVTM, CDR2 ANQGSEA. The CDR3 loop spans 14 amino acids. V shed 5 bases and J shed 2 bases, with 15 bases lying between them. Written as DNA, the CDR3 is TGCAGCGTTCCGGCTCGGCGGGGCAACTATGGCTACACCTTC. The encoded protein is CSVPARRGNYGYTF. Looking up the rest from reference TRBV29-1 and TRBJ1-2 gives the full variable domain: SAVISQKPSRDICQRGTSLTIQCQVDSQVTMMFWYRQQPGQSLTLIATANQGSEATYESGFVIDKFPISRPNLTFSTLTVSNMSPEDSSIYLCSVPARRGNYGYTFGSGTRLTVV.

V is TRBV5-1 and J is TRBJ2-1; 10 bases are shared with TRBD2. Trimming cost V 4 bases and J 4 bases; bases outside gene matches: 8. The germline gives CDR1 SGHRS, CDR2 YFSETQ. The length of the CDR3 is 16 residues. CDR3 nucleotides: TGCGCCAGCAGCGAAGTAGCGGGAGGAGGTTACAATGAGCAGTTCTTC. It yields the protein CASSEVAGGGYNEQFF.

CDR3 DNA sequence: TGTGCCAGCAGTAAGGACAGGGCCGTAGTCGTGAGACTGTTTTTT. Amino acids: CASSKDRAVVVRLFF. V gene TRBV2 combines with J gene TRBJ1-4; 8 bases line up with TRBD1. The J segment lost 13 bases and the V segment lost 5 bases, leaving 15 bases of the junction unmatched. Germline assignment: CDR1 SNHLY and CDR2 FYNNEI. The CDR3 consists of 15 residues.

The V call is TRBV25-1, the J call TRBJ2-7, with TRBD1 matching over 9 bases. This CDR3 is built from 14 residues. Germline trimming cut 8 bases from V and 0 bases from J; bases unmatched to any gene: 5. From germline, CDR1 is MGHDK and CDR2 SYGVNS. The CDR3 here is CASQTGGNSYEQYF. The CDR3, as DNA: TGTGCCAGCCAGACAGGGGGAAACTCCTACGAGCAGTACTTC.

The gene calls are TRBV7-6 and TRBJ2-1; a possible D gene is TRBD2 (5 bases). This CDR3 is built from 15 residues. Germline values: CDR1 SGHVS, CDR2 FNYEAQ. V lost 3 bases, J lost 0 bases, and 9 bases lay in between. In nucleotides, the CDR3 is TGTGCCAGCAGCTTGAAGGCGGGCTCCTACAATGAGCAGTTCTTC. Translating gives CASSLKAGSYNEQFF. The full variable domain, its missing parts supplied by reference TRBV7-6 and TRBJ2-1, is GAGVSQSPRYKVTKRGQDVALRCDPISGHVSLYWYRQALGQGPEFLTYFNYEAQQDKSGLPNDRFSAERPEGSISTLTIQRTEQRDSAMYRCASSLKAGSYNEQFFGPGTRLTVL.

The V call is TRBV18, the J call TRBJ1-1; D is perhaps TRBD1 (5 bases). Looked up from germline, CDR1 is KGHSH and CDR2 is LQKENI. Trimming took off 3 bases at V and 6 bases at J, with 17 bases between the two ends. The CDR3 totals 15 residues. This CDR3 is CASSPGQGLEAEAFF. CDR3 bases: TGTGCCAGCTCACCGGGGCAGGGCCTGGAGGCTGAAGCTTTCTTT.

J is TRBJ2-7 and V is TRBV27; no clear D. The V end was cut by 6 bases, the J end by 5 bases, with 11 bases between. The CDR3 totals 12 residues. The germline gives CDR1 MNHEY, CDR2 SMNVEV (reference sequence). CDR3 residues: CASRGSIDEQYF. CDR3 sequence (DNA): TGTGCCAGCAGGGGGTCTATCGACGAGCAGTACTTC.

The chain joins TRBV12-3 or TRBV12-4 to TRBJ1-1; 9 nucleotides match TRBD1. The CDR3 covers 13 residues. J gave up 0 bases and V 10 bases, and 3 bases lay outside the gene matches. CDR3 loop: CAIRDRVNTEAFF. In DNA form, the CDR3 reads TGTGCCATACGGGACAGGGTGAACACTGAAGCTTTCTTT.

The genes are TRBV7-9 and TRBJ1-2, with TRBD1 as a possible D gene (5 bases). V was trimmed by 3 bases and J by 6 bases, leaving 11 bases between them. CDR1 is SEHNR, CDR2 FQNEAQ, per germline (reference sequence). The CDR3 has 13 amino acids. The CDR3: CASSLGGGDGYTF. The CDR3 DNA follows: TGTGCCAGCAGCTTGGGGGGAGGGGATGGCTACACCTTC. The full variable domain, rest sourced from reference TRBV7-9 and TRBJ1-2, is DTGVSQNPRHKITKRGQNVTFRCDPISEHNRLYWYRQTLGQGPEFLTYFQNEAQLEKSRLLSDRFSAERPKGSFSTLEIQRTEQGDSAMYLCASSLGGGDGYTFGSGTRLTVV.

The J gene is TRBJ1-6, the V gene TRBV9; 9 nucleotides agree with TRBD1. Unmatched junction bases numbered 10, after V lost 3 bases and J lost 9 bases. The CDR3 covers 16 residues. The germline V gene has CDR1 SGDLS and CDR2 YYNGEE. The CDR3: CASSANRQGEGSPLHF. CDR3 in DNA: TGTGCCAGCAGCGCGAACAGACAGGGGGAAGGTTCACCCCTCCACTTT.

The rearrangement links TRBV18 to TRBJ2-2, with 7 bases fitting TRBD1. The J segment lost 0 bases and the V segment lost 1 base, leaving 8 bases of the junction unmatched. The CDR3 totals 18 residues. Per the germline V gene, CDR1 is KGHSH and CDR2 is LQKENI. The CDR3 sequence is CASSPLRTGDANTGELFF. In nucleotides, the CDR3 is TGTGCCAGCTCACCACTTCGGACAGGAGACGCGAACACCGGGGAGCTGTTTTTT.

V is TRBV11-2 and J is TRBJ1-3; no clear D gene. There are 17 residues in the CDR3. V lost 5 bases and J 1 base, leaving 18 bases between the germline ends. Germline values: CDR1 SGHAT, CDR2 FQNNGV. The chain's CDR3 is CASSPSGVGNSGNTIYF. CDR3 DNA: TGTGCCAGCAGCCCTAGCGGCGTGGGAAATTCTGGAAACACCATATATTTT. Looking up the rest from reference TRBV11-2 and TRBJ1-3 gives the full variable domain: EAGVAQSPRYKIIEKRQSVAFWCNPISGHATLYWYQQILGQGPKLLIQFQNNGVVDDSQLPKDRFSAERLKGVDSTLKIQPAKLEDSAVYLCASSPSGVGNSGNTIYFGEGSWLTVV.

The chain recombines TRBV5-6 with TRBJ2-3; D could derive from TRBD1 or TRBD2 (5 bases each). Trimming took 0 bases from V and 1 from J, leaving 9 bases between them. Germline loops: CDR1 SGHDT, CDR2 YYEEEE. The CDR3 contains 15 residues. The CDR3 sequence: CASSLGGVGTDTQYF. In DNA, the CDR3 is TGTGCCAGCAGCTTGGGAGGGGTCGGCACAGATACGCAGTATTTT.